This T cell receptor (beta chain) is drawn from a study of vaccination and CD4 T cells after COVID-19. As regards this clonotype: Its antigen is unidentified.

Indicated treatment: approximately 9-day PBMC culture with coronavirus spike peptide pools or control peptides (ViraFEST assay). From the unexposed donor, CD4+ T cells were collected ahead of the COVID-19 pandemic (2011-2018). Scientists ran DNA taken from cultured CD4+ T cells through the Oncomine TCR Beta short-read assay for sequencing. In this case, cultured CD4+ T cells provided the extracted genomic DNA. TCRdb recomputed calls from the PCR reads with MiXCR, one row per CDR3 protein. This repertoire shows some 10,000 distinct CDR3 sequences, under 35% found once; its top ten account for around 20%. The receptor was derived from a human donor in good health. The sequencing input was CD4+ T cells from blood, cultured in vitro.

CDR3 sequence reads: CSAGSTRSSYNEQFF. Written as DNA, the CDR3 is TGCAGTGCGGGTAGCACAAGGAGCTCCTACAATGAGCAGTTCTTC. This rearrangement joins TRBV20-1 to TRBJ2-1; D call uncertain. Trimming removed 6 bases at V and 0 bases at J, with 15 bases between. Germline lookup yields CDR1 DFQATT and CDR2 SNEGSKA (reference sequence). The CDR3 has 15 residues.